A single sample gave rise to the 22 T cell receptor beta chains below, sequenced in a study of shared clonotypes between healthy human individuals. Repertoires were generated with immunoSEQ multiplex PCR, while TCRdb's copy carries only in-frame clones and drops some. The sample carries approximately 980,000 clones, over 60% recorded once. Material: memory CD4+ T cells sorted from blood. The subset was: CD45RA-negative fraction. All receptors come from a man aged 18 to 29 in good health.

The chain has TRBV6-5 and TRBJ2-2, with D unclear. The CDR3 has 14 residues. Deletions cut 6 bases from V and 0 bases from J, with 8 bases between. Germline CDR1 reads MNHEY; CDR2 reads SVGAGI. Written as DNA, the CDR3 is TGTGCCAGCAGGCCGGCATCGAACACCGGGGAGCTGTTTTTT. This sequence encodes CASRPASNTGELFF.

This clone was recorded once. This sample includes further DNA sequences coding for the same CDR3. The chain joins TRBV7-6 to TRBJ2-3, with 8 bases aligning to TRBD2. The CDR3 totals 15 residues. In germline, CDR1 is SGHVS, CDR2 FNYEAQ. The J segment lost 0 bases and the V segment lost 2 bases, leaving 1 base of the junction unmatched. This CDR3 reads CASSLTSGSTDTQYF. The CDR3 bases are TGTGCCAGCAGCTTAACTAGCGGTAGCACAGATACGCAGTATTTT.

This chain links TRBV5-1 with TRBJ2-7; TRBD2 matches 11 bases. V lost 0 bases to trimming and J lost 6 bases; unmatched junction nucleotides: 2. Germline-derived CDR1 and CDR2 are SGHRS and YFSETQ. CDR3 length: 14 amino acids. The CDR3 here is CASSLGSGRVEQYF. The CDR3 DNA reads as TGCGCCAGCAGCTTGGGTAGCGGGAGGGTCGAGCAGTACTTC.

A note on this clone: A much larger clone lies one base from this, so it may be a read error. V and J are TRBV10-3 and TRBJ2-5; D is ambiguous. V was clipped by 0 bases and J by 1 base, with 6 bases between them. The germline gives CDR1 ENHRY, CDR2 SYGVKD. There are 14 residues in the CDR3. The CDR3, as DNA: TGTGCCATCAGTGAGTCGGTCAGCCAAGAGACCCAGTACTTC. As protein: CAISESVSQETQYF.

The chain carries TRBV7-9 and TRBJ1-5, with D perhaps matching TRBD1 (5 bases). The germline V gene encodes CDR1 SEHNR and CDR2 FQNEAQ (reference sequence). CDR3 length: 15 residues. The germline V and J ends were trimmed by 2 bases and 5 bases, with 13 bases remaining between them. CDR3 nucleotide sequence: TGTGCCAGCAGCTTACAGGGACCGATCGATCAGCCCCAGCATTTT. This gives the protein CASSLQGPIDQPQHF.

The chain recombines TRBV12-5 with TRBJ2-5; no reliable D call. The V gene's germline CDR1 is LGHNT and CDR2 FRNRAP. This CDR3 is built from 11 residues. Trimming removed 6 bases from V and 4 bases from J, with 6 bases in between. For the CDR3, the DNA is TGTGCTAGTGGATACGGAGAGACCCAGTACTTC. Translation gives CASGYGETQYF.

The chain has TRBV11-2 and TRBJ2-5; TRBD1 matches at 8 bases. The germline gives CDR1 SGHAT, CDR2 FQNNGV. Germline trimming cut 7 bases from V and 5 bases from J; bases unmatched to any gene: 12. CDR3 length: 15 amino acids. The CDR3 region has the DNA TGTGCCAGCACCACCCAGGGGGCGGCCGGGGAGACCCAGTACTTC. It specifies CASTTQGAAGETQYF.

The chain uses TRBV5-6 and TRBJ2-2; unclear D gene. The CDR3 totals 15 residues. Germline lookup yields CDR1 SGHDT and CDR2 YYEEEE. The V end lost 4 bases, the J end lost 2 bases, and 12 bases lay between the germline ends. The CDR3 reads CASSPPFPNTGELFF. CDR3 nucleotides: TGTGCCAGCAGCCCCCCTTTTCCTAACACCGGGGAGCTGTTTTTT.

CDR3 DNA sequence: TGTGCCATCAGTGAGTCGGGACTGAACACCGGGGAGCTGTTTTTT. Translating gives CAISESGLNTGELFF. V and J are TRBV10-3 and TRBJ2-2; D perhaps matches TRBD2 (6 bases). The V gene's germline CDR1 is ENHRY and CDR2 SYGVKD. The V end lost 0 bases, the J end lost 1 base, and 6 bases lay between the germline ends. The CDR3 has 15 amino acids.

This chain joins TRBV27 and TRBJ1-5; 9 bases line up with TRBD1. V lost 4 bases and J lost 0; bases outside the gene matches: 10. Germline V lookup: CDR1 MNHEY, CDR2 SMNVEV (reference sequence). This CDR3 spans 18 amino acids. The CDR3 loop reads CASSSRQGGGYSNQPQHF. DNA for the CDR3: TGTGCCAGCAGTTCTCGACAGGGGGGGGGATATAGCAATCAGCCCCAGCATTTT.

The sample holds a few counts of this clone. The J gene is TRBJ1-2, the V gene TRBV27; 9 bases fit TRBD1. The CDR3 is made up of 14 amino acids. The germline gives CDR1 MNHEY, CDR2 SMNVEV (reference sequence). Losses at the gene ends were 5 bases for V and 8 bases for J; bases not matched to a gene: 9. The CDR3 loop reads CASSPLQGAKGYTF. CDR3 bases: TGTGCCAGCAGTCCCCTACAGGGGGCGAAAGGCTACACCTTC.

The chain is built from TRBV19 and TRBJ1-2; D possibly corresponds to TRBD1 (5 bases). Germline lookup yields CDR1 LNHDA and CDR2 SQIVND (reference sequence). The CDR3 is 16 residues long. The V end lost 5 bases, the J end lost 0 bases, and 16 bases lay between the germline ends. The CDR3 DNA follows: TGTGCCAGTAGTCGACGGGGCCAGGCACCTAACTATGGCTACACCTTC. It encodes CASSRRGQAPNYGYTF.

This clone is a singleton in its sample. V is TRBV4-3 and J is TRBJ2-3; no firm D call. CDR3 length: 16 residues. Germline V gene sequence: CDR1 LGHNA, CDR2 YSLEER. V was pared by 0 bases and J by 0 bases, with 10 bases between. CDR3 DNA sequence: TGCGCCAGCAGCCAAGAACCCGGATCTAGCACAGATACGCAGTATTTT. Translated, it gives CASSQEPGSSTDTQYF.

This clone was found many times. The rearrangement joins TRBV7-6 to TRBJ1-3; no clear D. V was shortened by 5 bases and J by 0 bases, with 11 bases between the two germline ends. Germline assignment: CDR1 SGHVS and CDR2 FNYEAQ. The CDR3 covers 15 residues. The CDR3 nucleotides read TGTGCCAGCAGCCATCCACGGTTCTCTGGAAACACCATATATTTT. It translates to CASSHPRFSGNTIYF.

The rearrangement joins TRBV5-1 to TRBJ2-7, with D perhaps TRBD1 (6 bases). The germline gives CDR1 SGHRS, CDR2 YFSETQ. V was shortened by 0 bases and J by 9 bases, with 16 bases between the two germline ends. The CDR3 covers 14 residues. The CDR3 nucleotides read TGCGCCAGCAGCTTGGGTGGGGCAGGGGCTTCGCAGTACTTC. It codes for CASSLGGAGASQYF.

The chain couples TRBV18 to TRBJ1-4; weak D call: TRBD1 (5 bases). Germline V gene sequence: CDR1 KGHSH, CDR2 LQKENI. Trimming left V 1 base short and J 8 bases short, with 14 bases between. This CDR3 region has 15 residues. CDR3 in DNA: TGTGCCAGCTCACCACATGGGGGTTTAAAGGAAAAACTGTTTTTT. Translated: CASSPHGGLKEKLFF.

This clone was detected a few times. The gene calls are TRBV5-6 and TRBJ2-3; 7 bases are a match to TRBD2. Trimming took 0 bases from V and 2 from J; bases not matched to a gene: 6. Germline V gene lookup returns CDR1 SGHDT and CDR2 YYEEEE. CDR3 length: 16 amino acids. CDR3 DNA sequence: TGTGCCAGCAGCTTGGAAGGCGGGGGATCCACAGATACGCAGTATTTT. This encodes CASSLEGGGSTDTQYF.

This clone was seen a handful of times. The chain combines TRBV7-2 with TRBJ2-7; D gene unclear. V lost 5 bases and J 1 base, leaving 12 bases between the germline ends. Germline-derived CDR1 and CDR2 are SGHTA and FQGNSA. The CDR3 length is 14 residues. This CDR3 is CASSAGRGSYEQYF. The CDR3 coding sequence is TGTGCCAGCAGCGCCGGTCGTGGGTCCTACGAGCAGTACTTC. Supplemented by reference TRBV7-2 and TRBJ2-7, the full variable domain reads GAGVSQSPSNKVTEKGKDVELRCDPISGHTALYWYRQSLGQGLEFLIYFQGNSAPDKSGLPSDRFSAERTGGSVSTLTIQRTQQEDSAVYLCASSAGRGSYEQYFGPGTRLTVT.

This chain joins TRBV12-5 and TRBJ1-6; D not resolved. The V and J ends lost 6 bases and 5 bases respectively, with 11 bases between them. Germline CDR1 LGHNT, CDR2 FRNRAP. The CDR3 runs 14 residues. The CDR3 is CASGEGRDNSPLHF. The CDR3 bases are TGTGCTAGTGGGGAAGGGAGGGATAATTCACCCCTCCACTTT.

Of note for this clone: Other DNA sequences in the sample encode the same CDR3. This chain uses TRBV6-6 with TRBJ1-5; D gene unclear. This CDR3 contains 12 residues. Trimming removed 2 bases from V and 8 bases from J, with 7 bases in between. Germline lookup yields CDR1 MNHNY and CDR2 SVGAGI (reference sequence). For the CDR3, the DNA is TGTGCCAGCAGTTACATTGGGGAGCCCCAGCATTTT. It codes for CASSYIGEPQHF.

V usage is TRBV11-2 and J usage is TRBJ2-2, with 7 nucleotides matching TRBD2. The CDR3 is 15 residues long. Germline V gene sequence: CDR1 SGHAT, CDR2 FQNNGV. With 0 bases clipped from V and 5 bases from J, the junction kept 3 bases outside the gene matches. The chain's CDR3 is CASSLEGTKTGELFF. For the CDR3, the DNA is TGTGCCAGCAGCTTAGAAGGGACTAAAACCGGGGAGCTGTTTTTT.

This clone was detected only a few times. CDR3 bases: TGTGCCAGCAGTGCTAACTACGAGCAGTACTTC. This encodes CASSANYEQYF. V gene TRBV6-6 combines with J gene TRBJ2-7; D gene ambiguous. Germline values: CDR1 MNHNY, CDR2 SVGAGI (reference sequence). The CDR3 is made up of 11 amino acids. The V end was cut by 5 bases, the J end by 3 bases, with 5 bases between.